Shown below are 29 T cell receptor beta chains from a single sample sequenced in a study of regulatory T cells in long-lasting Graves disease. Specified time point: persistent/refractory GD, antithyroid drugs over 5 years with positive TRAb. There was RNA extracted from PBMCs, and the TCR library was made from it. Building of the TCR beta libraries involved iRepertoire HTBI primers and Arm-PCR of CDR3 regions. TCRdb re-derived calls from the multiplex PCR reads in MiXCR, one entry per CDR3 protein. Among about 470,000 distinct CDR3 sequences, less than 25% were seen once, and the ten largest hold 6.5% to 10%. Sequenced material: peripheral blood mononuclear cells (PBMCs), taken when the disease was refractory, from a patient treated with antithyroid drugs. Source of these receptors: a female donor with Graves disease.

Turning to this clonotype: This may arise from a read error, as a much more abundant clone is one base away. J is TRBJ1-6 and V is TRBV7-8; a possible D gene is TRBD1 (6 bases). The CDR3 loop spans 15 amino acids. CDR1 and CDR2 (germline): SGHVS, FQNEAQ. The CDR3 DNA reads TGTGCCAACAGCGCTGAAACAGGGTATAATTCACCCCTCCACTTT. This gives the protein CANSAETGYNSPLHF.

Ten or more counts support this clonotype. This rearrangement joins TRBV6-2 or TRBV6-3 to TRBJ2-7; a weak D match, TRBD1 (6 bases). CDR3 length: 16 residues. In germline, CDR1 is MNHEY, CDR2 SVGEGT. The V end was cut by 5 bases, the J end by 0 bases, with 17 bases between. The CDR3 DNA reads TGTGCCAGCAGTAGACGACGGGACACATCCTCCTACGAGCAGTACTTC. Protein sequence: CASSRRRDTSSYEQYF.

The J gene is TRBJ2-2, the V gene TRBV7-2, with 7 bases that match TRBD1. Unmatched junction bases numbered 9, after V lost 4 bases and J lost 4 bases. This CDR3 region has 16 residues. CDR1 and CDR2 (germline): SGHTA, FQGNSA. The CDR3 bases are TGTGCCAGCAGCTCCCGACAGGGAGTGGGCACCGGGGAGCTGTTTTTT. It encodes CASSSRQGVGTGELFF.

The rearrangement uses TRBV10-3 and TRBJ2-7, with TRBD2 identical over 14 bases. This CDR3 comprises 18 residues. The V gene end was trimmed by 0 bases and the J gene end by 0 bases; junction bases not matched to a gene: 4. CDR1 is ENHRY and CDR2 is SYGVKD in the germline V gene. CDR3 residues: CAISESGLAGGSSYEQYF. The CDR3 DNA follows: TGTGCCATCAGTGAGTCTGGACTAGCGGGAGGTAGCTCCTACGAGCAGTACTTC.

In the case of this clonotype: This sequence is one base from a far larger clone and is likely a read error. The V call is TRBV11-2, the J call TRBJ2-2; D perhaps matches TRBD2 (5 bases). CDR1 and CDR2 (germline): SGHAT, FQNNGV. The CDR3 sequence is 12 residues long. CDR3 amino acids: CASSLRTGELVF. The CDR3, as DNA: TGTGCCAGCAGCTTGAGGACCGGGGAGCTGGTTTTT.

This clonotype has a handful of counts. The chain joins TRBV10-3 to TRBJ1-1; 7 bases fit TRBD1. There are 11 residues in the CDR3. V lost 8 bases to trimming and J lost 4 bases; unmatched junction nucleotides: 1. Germline V CDR1 and CDR2: ENHRY, SYGVKD. CDR3 region: CAIAGGTEAFF. CDR3 DNA sequence: TGTGCCATCGCAGGGGGCACTGAAGCTTTCTTT.

This clonotype has more than one count but fewer than ten. The J gene is TRBJ1-5, the V gene TRBV15; 8 positions match TRBD1. Per the germline V gene, CDR1 is LNHNV and CDR2 is YYDKDF (reference sequence). V lost 2 bases to trimming and J lost 6 bases; unmatched junction nucleotides: 6. The CDR3 has 15 amino acids. The CDR3 DNA reads TGTGCCACCAGCAGAACTCGGACAGGGTCTCAGCCCCAGCATTTT. It codes for CATSRTRTGSQPQHF.

The rearrangement links TRBV7-3 to TRBJ1-6, with 7 positions matching TRBD1. V trimming: 0 bases; J trimming: 13 bases; junction bases outside the gene matches: 0. CDR3 length: 12 residues. The germline V gene encodes CDR1 SGHTA and CDR2 FQGTGA. This CDR3 is CASSLTGGPLHF. DNA of the CDR3: TGTGCCAGCAGCTTAACAGGGGGCCCCCTCCACTTT.

There are many counts of this clonotype. The DNA of the CDR3 is TGCAGTGCTTGGCCGGGGGACGCTAACTATGGCTACACCTTC. Translated, it gives CSAWPGDANYGYTF. The gene calls are TRBV20-1 and TRBJ1-2, with D perhaps TRBD1 (5 bases). Trimming pared 5 bases from V and 0 bases from J, leaving 13 bases between. The CDR3 runs to 14 residues. CDR1 is DFQATT, CDR2 SNEGSKA, per germline (reference sequence).

This clonotype was counted a few times. The chain is built from TRBV30 and TRBJ2-7; D might be TRBD1 (6 bases). This CDR3 comprises 12 residues. Trimming cost V 3 bases and J 5 bases, with 11 bases left between them. The germline V gene has CDR1 GTSNPN and CDR2 SVGIG (reference sequence). The CDR3: CAWRQGVHEQYF. The DNA for the CDR3 is TGTGCCTGGAGACAGGGTGTCCACGAGCAGTACTTC. Looking up the rest from reference TRBV30 and TRBJ2-7 gives the full variable domain: SQTIHQWPATLVQPVGSPLSLECTVEGTSNPNLYWYRQAAGRGLQLLFYSVGIGQISSEVPQNLSASRPQDRQFILSSKKLLLSDSGFYLCAWRQGVHEQYFGPGTRLTVT.

The J gene is TRBJ2-7, the V gene TRBV20-1; a weak D match, TRBD1 (6 bases). The ends were cut back, 1 base at V and 8 bases at J, with 9 bases in the middle. The CDR3 has 11 amino acids. From germline, CDR1 is DFQATT and CDR2 SNEGSKA (reference sequence). CDR3 sequence reads: CSARVTGKQYF. The CDR3 bases are TGCAGTGCTAGAGTTACAGGGAAGCAGTACTTC.

The rearrangement joins TRBV20-1 to TRBJ2-7; TRBD1 matches at 8 bases. CDR1 and CDR2 from the germline V gene are DFQATT and SNEGSKA (reference sequence). CDR3 length equals 18 residues. Trimming cost V 4 bases and J 0 bases; bases outside gene matches: 17. The DNA of the CDR3 is TGCAGTGCTACCAACCGGGACAGGATCTCCATTCTCTCCTACGAGCAGTACTTC. Translation gives CSATNRDRISILSYEQYF.

This clonotype was detected a few times. The chain links TRBV29-1 to TRBJ2-6, with D uncertain. V lost 0 bases to trimming and J lost 0 bases, with 12 bases between them. This CDR3 is 17 amino acids long. CDR1 and CDR2 from the germline V gene are SQVTM and ANQGSEA. CDR3 sequence reads: CSVEELSGDSGANVLTF. In DNA, the CDR3 is TGCAGCGTTGAAGAATTATCTGGGGACTCTGGGGCCAACGTCCTGACTTTC.

This clonotype was recorded many times. The CDR3 coding sequence is TGTGCCAGCAAAGAGGGGGCAGGGGGATCCTACGAGCAGTACTTC. This encodes CASKEGAGGSYEQYF. The V gene is TRBV27, the J gene TRBJ2-7, with 7 positions matching TRBD1. Trimming removed 7 bases from V and 1 base from J; junction bases left unmatched: 10. There are 15 residues in the CDR3. CDR1 MNHEY and CDR2 SMNVEV come from the germline V gene (reference sequence).

This clonotype was counted ten times or more. CDR3 amino acids: CASSYSLIYGYTF. CDR3 DNA sequence: TGTGCCAGCAGTTACTCGCTGATCTATGGCTACACCTTC. J is TRBJ1-2 and V is TRBV6-5; D uncertain. V lost 0 bases and J 4 bases, leaving 6 bases between the germline ends. The CDR3 length is 13 residues. Germline CDR1 MNHEY, CDR2 SVGAGI.

The chain joins TRBV4-3 to TRBJ1-4; D remains unclear. V was shortened by 1 base and J by 0 bases, with 9 bases between the two germline ends. The CDR3 loop spans 16 amino acids. The germline V gene encodes CDR1 LGHNA and CDR2 YSLEER. This CDR3 reads CASSQGGGATNEKLFF. The CDR3 bases are TGCGCCAGCAGCCAAGGTGGCGGGGCAACTAATGAAAAACTGTTTTTT.

This clonotype has more than one count but fewer than ten. The chain combines TRBV20-1 with TRBJ2-7; TRBD2 matches at 8 bases. The CDR3 extends over 15 amino acids. Germline V gene sequence: CDR1 DFQATT, CDR2 SNEGSKA (reference sequence). V was clipped by 3 bases and J by 0 bases; unmatched bases: 7. The CDR3 nucleotides read TGCAGTGCTAGTGGAGAGCGGGAGATCTCCTACGAGCAGTACTTC. Amino acid sequence: CSASGEREISYEQYF.

Notes on this clonotype: A much larger clonotype is one base distant, so this may be a read error. This rearrangement joins TRBV6-5 to TRBJ2-7, with 7 bases that match TRBD2. Germline CDR1 reads MNHEY; CDR2 reads SVGAGI. The CDR3 length is 14 residues. CDR3 residues: CAGSYAGEGYEQYF. The CDR3 coding sequence is TGTGCCGGCAGTTACGCGGGAGAGGGGTACGAGCAGTACTTC.

This clonotype was seen at least ten times. This chain connects TRBV6-2 or TRBV6-3 to TRBJ2-2; D ambiguous. The V end lost 0 bases, the J end lost 7 bases, and 12 bases lay between the germline ends. The CDR3 contains 15 residues. Germline V lookup: CDR1 MNHEY, CDR2 SVGEGT. The CDR3 here is CASSYSTDVGGELFF. The CDR3 region has the DNA TGTGCCAGCAGTTACTCCACAGACGTCGGCGGGGAGCTGTTTTTT.

This clonotype appeared a few times. The chain recombines TRBV5-1 with TRBJ1-4; D is perhaps TRBD1 (5 bases). The length of the CDR3 is 15 residues. Germline CDR1 and CDR2: SGHRS and YFSETQ. V lost 0 bases and J 6 bases, leaving 12 bases between the germline ends. The chain's CDR3 is CASSLARTRDEKLFF. The CDR3 DNA follows: TGCGCCAGCAGCTTGGCTCGGACACGGGATGAAAAACTGTTTTTT.

CDR3 DNA: TGCGCCAGCAGCTTGGATATACAGCCCATCGCCGGGGAGCTGTTTTTT. This gives the protein CASSLDIQPIAGELFF. The chain has TRBV5-1 and TRBJ2-2; no definite D call. Per the germline V gene, CDR1 is SGHRS and CDR2 is YFSETQ. This CDR3 comprises 16 residues. V was shortened by 0 bases and J by 6 bases, with 15 bases between the two germline ends. The whole variable domain, filled in from reference TRBV5-1 and TRBJ2-2, reads KAGVTQTPRYLIKTRGQQVTLSCSPISGHRSVSWYQQTPGQGLQFLFEYFSETQRNKGNFPGRFSGRQFSNSRSEMNVSTLELGDSALYLCASSLDIQPIAGELFFGEGSRLTVL.

The chain links TRBV9 to TRBJ2-5; TRBD2 matches at 8 bases. Germline V CDR1 and CDR2: SGDLS, YYNGEE. Trimming took 8 bases from V and 0 from J; bases not matched to a gene: 6. The CDR3 consists of 14 residues. The CDR3 reads CASTSGGYQETQYF. In DNA form, the CDR3 reads TGTGCCAGTACTAGCGGAGGGTACCAAGAGACCCAGTACTTC.

The table lists this clonotype with a few counts. A much larger clone differs by one base, so this may be a read error. The final CDR3 position lacks the conserved phenylalanine or tryptophan, pointing to a likely read error. The chain recombines TRBV28 with TRBJ1-2; 9 bases map to TRBD1. CDR3 length: 14 amino acids. The ends lost 3 bases at V and 8 bases at J; junction bases unmatched: 7. CDR1 and CDR2 (germline): MDHEN, SYDVKM. The CDR3 sequence is CASSFTTGGDGYTS. CDR3 bases: TGTGCCAGCAGTTTCACGACAGGGGGGGACGGCTACACCTCC.

This clonotype was detected only a few times. V is TRBV7-2 and J is TRBJ1-4; a possible D gene is TRBD1 (5 bases). CDR3 length: 15 residues. V was shortened by 2 bases and J by 5 bases, with 12 bases between the two germline ends. Germline CDR1 is SGHTA and CDR2 is FQGNSA. The CDR3 loop is CASSLRDGGNEKLFF. The CDR3, as DNA: TGTGCCAGCAGCTTACGTGACGGGGGAAATGAAAAACTGTTTTTT.

This clonotype was counted ten times or more. The chain has TRBV7-2 and TRBJ2-5; no definite D call. CDR3 length: 15 amino acids. Germline V lookup: CDR1 SGHTA, CDR2 FQGNSA. V was shortened by 0 bases and J by 0 bases, with 8 bases between the two germline ends. The CDR3 is CASSLARTNQETQYF. The CDR3 DNA sequence: TGTGCCAGCAGCTTAGCTCGCACTAACCAAGAGACCCAGTACTTC. Combining the CDR3 with reference TRBV7-2 and TRBJ2-5 gives the whole variable domain GAGVSQSPSNKVTEKGKDVELRCDPISGHTALYWYRQSLGQGLEFLIYFQGNSAPDKSGLPSDRFSAERTGGSVSTLTIQRTQQEDSAVYLCASSLARTNQETQYFGPGTRLLVL.

Concerning this clonotype: This likely reflects a read error, since a far larger clone is one base away. The chain combines TRBV2 with TRBJ2-4; TRBD1 agrees at 7 bases. The germline V gene encodes CDR1 SNHLY and CDR2 FYNNEI. CDR3 length equals 12 residues. The CDR3 loop is CASMGQPYGSTF. The DNA of the CDR3 is TGTGCCAGCATGGGACAGCCTTATGGCTCCACCTTC.

The V gene is TRBV30, the J gene TRBJ2-4, with D possibly matching TRBD1 (6 bases). V was shortened by 4 bases and J by 0 bases, with 10 bases between the two germline ends. The CDR3 loop spans 14 amino acids. Germline values: CDR1 GTSNPN, CDR2 SVGIG (reference sequence). For the CDR3, the DNA is TGTGCCTGGACGGGACACCTAGCCAAAAACATTCAGTACTTC. Protein: CAWTGHLAKNIQYF.

This clonotype has only a few counts. The chain links TRBV7-3 to TRBJ2-7; 7 nucleotides align to TRBD2. The CDR3 contains 14 residues. V lost 6 bases and J lost 0; bases outside the gene matches: 5. Germline V lookup: CDR1 SGHTA, CDR2 FQGTGA. This CDR3 is CASRLSGTSYEQYF. Here the CDR3 DNA reads TGTGCCAGCAGGCTAAGCGGGACCTCCTACGAGCAGTACTTC.

This clonotype was detected ten times or more. The chain recombines TRBV6-2 or TRBV6-3 with TRBJ1-1; 7 bases fit TRBD1. Germline assignment: CDR1 MNHEY and CDR2 SVGEGT. The CDR3 spans 13 residues. V lost 6 bases to trimming and J lost 4 bases; unmatched junction nucleotides: 5. CDR3 loop: CASSPGGATEAFF. CDR3 DNA sequence: TGTGCCAGCAGCCCAGGGGGGGCCACTGAAGCTTTCTTT.